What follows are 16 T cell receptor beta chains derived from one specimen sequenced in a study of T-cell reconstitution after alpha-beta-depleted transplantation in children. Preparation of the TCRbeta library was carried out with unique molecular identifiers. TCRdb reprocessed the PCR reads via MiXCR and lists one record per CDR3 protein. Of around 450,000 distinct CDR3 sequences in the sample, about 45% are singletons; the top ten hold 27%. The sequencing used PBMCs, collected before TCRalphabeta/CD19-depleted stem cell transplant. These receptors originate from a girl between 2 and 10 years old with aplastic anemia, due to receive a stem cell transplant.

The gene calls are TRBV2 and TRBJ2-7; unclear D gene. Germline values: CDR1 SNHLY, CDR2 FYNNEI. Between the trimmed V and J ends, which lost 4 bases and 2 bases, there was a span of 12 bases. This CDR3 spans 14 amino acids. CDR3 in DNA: TGTGCCAGCAGTGTGAGACCCGAGGCCTACGAGCAGTACTTC. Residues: CASSVRPEAYEQYF.

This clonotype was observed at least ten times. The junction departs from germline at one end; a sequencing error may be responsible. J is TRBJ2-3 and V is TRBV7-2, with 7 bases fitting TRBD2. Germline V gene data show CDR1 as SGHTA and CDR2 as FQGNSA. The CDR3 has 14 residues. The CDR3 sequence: CASSFSGSTDTQYF. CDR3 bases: TGCGCCAGCAGCTTTAGCGGGAGCACAGATACGCAGTATTTT.

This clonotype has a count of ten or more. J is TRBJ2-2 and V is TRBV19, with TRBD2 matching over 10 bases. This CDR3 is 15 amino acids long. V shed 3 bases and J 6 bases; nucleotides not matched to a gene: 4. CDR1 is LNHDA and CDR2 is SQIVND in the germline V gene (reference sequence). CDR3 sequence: CASSIQSGRAGELFF. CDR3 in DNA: TGTGCCAGTAGTATCCAGAGCGGGAGGGCCGGGGAGCTGTTTTTT. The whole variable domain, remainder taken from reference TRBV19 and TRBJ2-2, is DGGITQSPKYLFRKEGQNVTLSCEQNLNHDAMYWYRQDPGQGLRLIYYSQIVNDFQKGDIAEGYSVSREKKESFPLTVTSAQKNPTAFYLCASSIQSGRAGELFFGEGSRLTVL.

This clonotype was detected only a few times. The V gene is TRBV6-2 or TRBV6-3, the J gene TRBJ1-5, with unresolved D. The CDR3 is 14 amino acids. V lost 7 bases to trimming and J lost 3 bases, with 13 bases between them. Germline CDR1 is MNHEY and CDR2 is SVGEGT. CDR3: CASKISGTNQPQHF. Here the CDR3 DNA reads TGTGCCAGCAAAATCAGCGGTACCAATCAGCCCCAGCATTTT.

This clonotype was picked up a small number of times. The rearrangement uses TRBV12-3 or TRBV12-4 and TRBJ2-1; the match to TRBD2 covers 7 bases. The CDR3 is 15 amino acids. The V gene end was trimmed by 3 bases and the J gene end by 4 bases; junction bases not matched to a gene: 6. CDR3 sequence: CASSFKRGRYNEQFF. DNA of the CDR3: TGTGCCAGCAGTTTCAAGCGGGGCAGGTACAATGAGCAGTTCTTC.

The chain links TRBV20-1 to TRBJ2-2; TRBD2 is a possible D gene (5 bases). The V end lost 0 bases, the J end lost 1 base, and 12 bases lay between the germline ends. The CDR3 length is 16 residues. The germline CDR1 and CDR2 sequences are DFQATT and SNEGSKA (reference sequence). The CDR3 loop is CSARDLSGLNTGELFF. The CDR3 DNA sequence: TGCAGTGCTAGAGATCTGAGCGGACTGAACACCGGGGAGCTGTTTTTT.

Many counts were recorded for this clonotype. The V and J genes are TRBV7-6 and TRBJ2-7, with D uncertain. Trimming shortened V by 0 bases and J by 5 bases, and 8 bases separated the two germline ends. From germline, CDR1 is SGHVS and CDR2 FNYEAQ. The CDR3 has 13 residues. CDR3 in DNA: TGTGCCAGCAGCTTAGCAGGAGAAAACGAGCAGTACTTC. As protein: CASSLAGENEQYF.

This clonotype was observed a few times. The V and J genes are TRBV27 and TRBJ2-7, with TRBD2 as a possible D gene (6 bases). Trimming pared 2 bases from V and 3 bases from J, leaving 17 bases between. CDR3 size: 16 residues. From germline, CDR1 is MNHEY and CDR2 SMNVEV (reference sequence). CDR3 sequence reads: CASSLSWGDLLYEQYF. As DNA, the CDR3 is TGTGCCAGCAGTTTAAGTTGGGGGGACCTCCTCTACGAGCAGTACTTC.

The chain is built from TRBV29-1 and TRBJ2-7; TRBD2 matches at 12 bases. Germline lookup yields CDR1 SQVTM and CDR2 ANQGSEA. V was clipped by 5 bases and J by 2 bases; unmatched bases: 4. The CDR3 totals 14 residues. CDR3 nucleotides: TGCAGCGTTACGCCTAGCGGGGGGGCCTACGAGCAGTACTTC. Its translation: CSVTPSGGAYEQYF.

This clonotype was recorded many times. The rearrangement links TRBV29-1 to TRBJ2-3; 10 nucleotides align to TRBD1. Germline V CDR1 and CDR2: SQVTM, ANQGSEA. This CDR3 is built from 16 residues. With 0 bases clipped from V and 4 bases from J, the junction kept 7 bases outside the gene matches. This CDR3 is CSVEESGQGFADTQYF. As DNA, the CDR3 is TGCAGCGTTGAAGAGTCGGGACAGGGGTTCGCAGATACGCAGTATTTT.

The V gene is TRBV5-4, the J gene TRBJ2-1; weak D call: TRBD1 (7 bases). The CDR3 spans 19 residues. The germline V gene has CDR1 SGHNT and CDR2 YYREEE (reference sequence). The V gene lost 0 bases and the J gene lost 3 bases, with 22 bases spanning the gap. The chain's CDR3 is CASSLAARGATDHYNEQFF. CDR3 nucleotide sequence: TGTGCCAGCAGCTTGGCCGCCAGGGGGGCGACGGACCACTACAATGAGCAGTTCTTC.

CDR3 nucleotide sequence: TGTGCCAGCAGCTTTTACTCCGACCAACGCAGCGAGCAGTACTTC. It translates to CASSFYSDQRSEQYF. The chain links TRBV11-2 to TRBJ2-7; D gene unclear. Trimming took off 3 bases at V and 6 bases at J, with 18 bases between the two ends. This CDR3 has 15 amino acids. Per the germline V gene, CDR1 is SGHAT and CDR2 is FQNNGV.

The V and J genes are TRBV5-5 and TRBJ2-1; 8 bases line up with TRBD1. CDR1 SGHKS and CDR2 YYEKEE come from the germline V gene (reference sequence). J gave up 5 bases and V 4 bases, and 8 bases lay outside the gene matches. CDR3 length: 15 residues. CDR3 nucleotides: TGTGCCAGCAGCCTCAGGGGGCTAAGGGACAATGAGCAGTTCTTC. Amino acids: CASSLRGLRDNEQFF.

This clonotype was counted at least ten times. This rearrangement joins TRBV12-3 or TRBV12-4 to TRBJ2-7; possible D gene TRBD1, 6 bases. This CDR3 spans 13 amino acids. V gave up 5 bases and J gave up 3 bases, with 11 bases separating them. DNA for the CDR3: TGTGCCAGCAGTCGAAGGACAGACTACGAGCAGTACTTC. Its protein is CASSRRTDYEQYF.

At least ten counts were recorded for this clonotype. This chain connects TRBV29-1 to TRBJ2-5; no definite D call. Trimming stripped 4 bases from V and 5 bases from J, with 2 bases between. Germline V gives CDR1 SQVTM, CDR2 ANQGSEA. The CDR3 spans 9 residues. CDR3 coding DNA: TGCAGCGTTGGGGAGACCCAGTACTTC. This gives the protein CSVGETQYF.

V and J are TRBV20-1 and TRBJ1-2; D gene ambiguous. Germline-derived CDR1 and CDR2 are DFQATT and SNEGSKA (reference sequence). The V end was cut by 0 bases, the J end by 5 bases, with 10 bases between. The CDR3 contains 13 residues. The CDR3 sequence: CSARDGRDYGYTF. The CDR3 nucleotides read TGCAGTGCTAGAGATGGACGGGATTATGGCTACACCTTC.